This TCR beta chain was obtained from a study of blood T cell repertoires in COVID-19. The wider study: Acute and convalescent COVID-19 specimens originated in the United States, Italy and Spain. The analysed material was cDNA or gDNA that came from T cells, B-cell-depleted T cells, or PBMCs.

CDR3 length: 14 amino acids. CDR1 is MDHEN and CDR2 is SYDVKM in the germline V gene. J gave up 2 bases and V 7 bases, and 6 bases lay outside the gene matches. Per the original data handling: By means of reference gene primer amplification, nucleated cell counts were estimated. The repertoire was sequenced with immunoSEQ multiplex PCR; TCRdb's copy has only in-frame clones and lacks some. V and J calls plus clone size are reproduced from that table; the DNA served to infer D and trimming. The sample lists some 150,000 clones, about 88% seen once, with 1% to 1.2% in the top ten. This sequence originates from a man in his forties or fifties with acute or convalescent COVID-19. J is TRBJ1-2 and V is TRBV28; 8 bases fit TRBD1. Sequencing was done on a sample of peripheral blood. The chain's CDR3 is CASTPDRANYGYTF. The CDR3 DNA follows: TGTGCCAGCACTCCGGACAGGGCGAACTATGGCTACACCTTC.